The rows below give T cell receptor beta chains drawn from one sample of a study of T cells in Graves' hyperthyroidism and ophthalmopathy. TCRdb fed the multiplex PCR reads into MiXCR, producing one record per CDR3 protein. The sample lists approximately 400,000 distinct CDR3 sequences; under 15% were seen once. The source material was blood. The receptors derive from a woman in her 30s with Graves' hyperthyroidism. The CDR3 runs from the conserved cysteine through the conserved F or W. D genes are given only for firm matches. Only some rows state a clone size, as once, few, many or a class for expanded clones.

CDR3aa: CASSYSRRQKVLNTEAFF
CDR3nt: TGTGCCAGCAGTTACTCCAGGAGGCAAAAGGTCCTGAACACTGAAGCTTTCTTT
d_gene: -
abundance: -
j_gene: TRBJ1-1
v_gene: TRBV6-2/TRBV6-3

CDR3aa: CAWTSGNSYEQYF
CDR3nt: TGTGCCTGGACTAGCGGGAACTCCTACGAGCAGTACTTC
d_gene: TRBD2
abundance: many
j_gene: TRBJ2-7
v_gene: TRBV30

CDR3aa: CASSRGQGGTEKLFF
CDR3nt: TGTGCCAGCAGTCGCGGACAGGGCGGTACTGAAAAACTGTTTTTT
d_gene: TRBD1
abundance: -
j_gene: TRBJ1-4
v_gene: TRBV6-1

CDR3aa: CASRAPLGKREGKQETQYF
CDR3nt: TGTGCCAGCAGAGCACCCCTGGGGAAGCGGGAGGGCAAGCAAGAGACCCAGTACTTC
d_gene: TRBD2
abundance: many
j_gene: TRBJ2-5
v_gene: TRBV28

CDR3aa: CASSIGLAGVTGELFF
CDR3nt: TGTGCCAGTAGTATCGGACTAGCGGGAGTTACCGGGGAGCTGTTTTTT
d_gene: TRBD2
abundance: few
j_gene: TRBJ2-2
v_gene: TRBV19

CDR3aa: CASSDRRVVGQETQYF
CDR3nt: TGTGCCAGCAGTGACCGGCGGGTAGTAGGGCAAGAGACCCAGTACTTC
d_gene: -
abundance: many
j_gene: TRBJ2-5
v_gene: TRBV6-1

CDR3aa: CASSRQPANTGELFF
CDR3nt: TGTGCCAGCTCGCGACAGCCGGCGAACACCGGGGAGCTGTTTTTT
d_gene: -
abundance: many
j_gene: TRBJ2-2
v_gene: TRBV18

CDR3aa: CASSLRLAGGGEQFF
CDR3nt: TGTGCCAGCAGTTTACGGCTAGCGGGAGGAGGTGAGCAGTTCTTC
d_gene: TRBD2
abundance: many
j_gene: TRBJ2-1
v_gene: TRBV27

CDR3aa: CASSHRDTNTGELFF
CDR3nt: TGTGCCAGCAGCCACCGGGACACCAACACCGGGGAGCTGTTTTTT
d_gene: -
abundance: -
j_gene: TRBJ2-2
v_gene: TRBV14

CDR3aa: CASKERMSSGANVLTF
CDR3nt: TGTGCCAGCAAAGAGCGGATGAGCTCTGGGGCCAACGTCCTGACTTTC
d_gene: -
abundance: -
j_gene: TRBJ2-6
v_gene: TRBV27

CDR3aa: CASSLAGFGGEKLFF
CDR3nt: TGTGCCAGCAGCTTAGCAGGGTTCGGAGGAGAAAAACTGTTTTTT
d_gene: -
abundance: many
j_gene: TRBJ1-4
v_gene: TRBV7-8

CDR3aa: CASSSFLGDAGYEQYF
CDR3nt: TGTGCCAGCAGTAGTTTCTTGGGGGACGCTGGCTACGAGCAGTACTTC
d_gene: -
abundance: many
j_gene: TRBJ2-7
v_gene: TRBV28

CDR3aa: CASRYGTLYNEQFF
CDR3nt: TGTGCCAGCAGGTACGGGACACTTTACAATGAGCAGTTCTTC
d_gene: -
abundance: -
j_gene: TRBJ2-1
v_gene: TRBV7-9

CDR3aa: CASSLRRDSSYNEQFF
CDR3nt: TGTGCCAGCAGCTTAAGGAGGGACTCTTCCTACAATGAGCAGTTCTTC
d_gene: -
abundance: many
j_gene: TRBJ2-1
v_gene: TRBV11-2

CDR3aa: CAWSPRGWNNSPLHF
CDR3nt: TGTGCCTGGAGCCCCAGGGGGTGGAATAATTCACCCCTCCACTTT
d_gene: TRBD1
abundance: -
j_gene: TRBJ1-6
v_gene: TRBV30

CDR3aa: CASSASGGVLVSDTQYF
CDR3nt: TGTGCCAGCAGCGCCTCAGGGGGAGTATTGGTGTCAGATACGCAGTATTTT
d_gene: TRBD1
abundance: many
j_gene: TRBJ2-3
v_gene: TRBV7-3

CDR3aa: CASSYLTGRLSGYTF
CDR3nt: TGTGCCAGCAGTTACCTAACGGGACGGCTATCAGGCTACACCTTC
d_gene: -
abundance: many
j_gene: TRBJ1-2
v_gene: TRBV6-5

CDR3aa: CASSLEAARGNEQFF
CDR3nt: TGCGCCAGCAGCTTGGAAGCGGCGAGGGGCAATGAGCAGTTCTTC
d_gene: -
abundance: -
j_gene: TRBJ2-1
v_gene: TRBV5-1

CDR3aa: CASSWGAGGTDTQYF
CDR3nt: TGTGCCAGCAGCTGGGGGGCAGGGGGGACAGATACGCAGTATTTT
d_gene: -
abundance: many
j_gene: TRBJ2-3
v_gene: TRBV11-2

CDR3aa: CSARDRASGRAIGYF
CDR3nt: TGCAGTGCTAGAGATCGGGCTAGCGGGAGGGCCATTGGGTACTTC
d_gene: TRBD2
abundance: many
j_gene: TRBJ2-5
v_gene: TRBV20-1

CDR3aa: CSALIGNTEAFF
CDR3nt: TGCAGTGCCTTAATTGGGAACACTGAAGCTTTCTTT
d_gene: -
abundance: -
j_gene: TRBJ1-1
v_gene: TRBV20-1

CDR3aa: CASRRQGLAGGNYEQYF
CDR3nt: TGTGCCAGCAGGAGACAGGGACTAGCGGGAGGGAACTACGAGCAGTACTTC
d_gene: TRBD2
abundance: many
j_gene: TRBJ2-7
v_gene: TRBV6-1

CDR3aa: CASSLLLTVNTGELFF
CDR3nt: TGTGCCAGCAGCTTATTACTGACGGTGAACACCGGGGAGCTGTTTTTT
d_gene: -
abundance: many
j_gene: TRBJ2-2
v_gene: TRBV11-2

CDR3aa: CASSPTGVAYNEQFF
CDR3nt: TGTGCCAGCAGCCCGACAGGGGTGGCCTACAATGAGCAGTTCTTC
d_gene: TRBD1
abundance: many
j_gene: TRBJ2-1
v_gene: TRBV3-1

CDR3aa: CASSSTGTVYGYTF
CDR3nt: TGTGCCAGCAGTTCAACCGGGACGGTTTATGGCTACACCTTC
d_gene: -
abundance: many
j_gene: TRBJ1-2
v_gene: TRBV2

CDR3aa: CASSLKSGMNSPLHF
CDR3nt: TGTGCCAGCAGTTTAAAGTCGGGAATGAATTCACCCCTCCACTTT
d_gene: -
abundance: -
j_gene: TRBJ1-6
v_gene: TRBV27

CDR3aa: CASSGPMATGELFF
CDR3nt: TGTGCCAGCAGTGGTCCTATGGCCACCGGGGAGCTGTTTTTT
d_gene: -
abundance: -
j_gene: TRBJ2-2
v_gene: TRBV25-1

CDR3aa: CSARDQNSPLHF
CDR3nt: TGCAGTGCTAGAGATCAAAATTCACCCCTCCACTTT
d_gene: -
abundance: -
j_gene: TRBJ1-6
v_gene: TRBV20-1

CDR3aa: CASSSVGGTSGNNEQFF
CDR3nt: TGTGCCAGCAGCTCAGTGGGCGGGACTAGCGGAAACAATGAGCAGTTCTTC
d_gene: TRBD2
abundance: few
j_gene: TRBJ2-1
v_gene: TRBV9

CDR3aa: CAGTTVTYEQYF
CDR3nt: TGTGCCGGGACTACCGTTACCTACGAGCAGTACTTC
d_gene: TRBD2
abundance: many
j_gene: TRBJ2-7
v_gene: TRBV30

CDR3aa: CASSSRGQGTAGELFF
CDR3nt: TGTGCCAGCAGCTCCAGAGGACAGGGGACCGCCGGGGAGCTGTTTTTT
d_gene: TRBD1
abundance: -
j_gene: TRBJ2-2
v_gene: TRBV13